A single sample is the source of the 9 T cell receptor beta chains below, sequenced in a study of metastatic and nonmetastatic thyroid tumors. TCRdb re-called the PCR reads with MiXCR. The repertoire holds about 27,000 clones, with 15% as singletons. Treatment of any kind had been given to no patient before thyroid surgery. Input material: blood. These receptors all stem from a male donor with papillary thyroid cancer or a benign thyroid nodule (not recorded which). Some clones in this sample may be carry-over from other donors' samples.

This clone was seen repeatedly, ten times or more. The identical CDR3 is also encoded by other nucleotide sequences in the sample. The chain is built from TRBV24-1 and TRBJ2-2, with 12 bases identical to TRBD2. CDR1 is KGHDR, CDR2 SFDVKD, per germline. Germline trimming cut 0 bases from V and 5 bases from J; bases unmatched to any gene: 0. CDR3 size: 16 residues. The DNA of the CDR3 is TGTGCCACCAGTGATTTGGGGACTAGCGGGACCGGGGAGCTGTTTTTT. This gives the protein CATSDLGTSGTGELFF.

This clone has at least ten counts. This chain links TRBV6-4 with TRBJ1-2; the D is unclear. Germline lookup yields CDR1 MRHNA and CDR2 SNTAGT. With 3 bases removed from V and 4 bases from J, the gap between germline ends came to 18 bases. There are 16 residues in the CDR3. CDR3 region: CASSDSDVAGFYGYTF. CDR3 DNA: TGTGCCAGCAGTGATTCAGACGTGGCAGGATTCTATGGCTACACCTTC.

This clone has a count of ten or more. Other DNA sequences in the same sample also yield this CDR3. CDR3 sequence: CASSPGANEKLFF. DNA for the CDR3: TGCGCCAGCAGCCCCGGGGCAAATGAAAAACTGTTTTTT. The chain joins TRBV5-1 to TRBJ1-4; D might be TRBD1 (5 bases). The CDR3 has 13 amino acids. The V end lost 4 bases, the J end lost 5 bases, and 9 bases lay between the germline ends. Germline-derived CDR1 and CDR2 are SGHRS and YFSETQ. Full variable domain (missing parts from reference TRBV5-1 and TRBJ1-4): KAGVTQTPRYLIKTRGQQVTLSCSPISGHRSVSWYQQTPGQGLQFLFEYFSETQRNKGNFPGRFSGRQFSNSRSEMNVSTLELGDSALYLCASSPGANEKLFFGSGTQLSVL.

Within the sample, this clone is medium-sized. The V gene is TRBV2, the J gene TRBJ2-7; no reliable D call. The length of the CDR3 is 10 residues. Trimming removed 5 bases at V and 3 bases at J, with 2 bases between. CDR1 and CDR2 (germline): SNHLY, FYNNEI. In DNA, the CDR3 is TGTGCCAGCAGTAACTACGAGCAGTACTTC. Translation: CASSNYEQYF.

This clone was counted many times. The J gene is TRBJ1-5, the V gene TRBV27; tentatively, D is TRBD1 (5 bases). V lost 5 bases and J 0 bases, leaving 11 bases between the germline ends. CDR1 is MNHEY, CDR2 SMNVEV, per germline (reference sequence). The CDR3 covers 15 residues. CDR3 region: CASSPRTLSNQPQHF. The CDR3 DNA sequence: TGTGCCAGCAGTCCCCGGACACTTAGCAATCAGCCCCAGCATTTT.

This clone has at least ten counts. The rearrangement links TRBV5-1 to TRBJ2-1; 10 bases agree with TRBD2. The V and J ends lost 0 bases and 2 bases, in that order; junction bases with no gene match: 2. This CDR3 region has 16 residues. CDR1 is SGHRS and CDR2 is YFSETQ in the germline V gene. The CDR3 region is CASSLALAGAYNEQFF. DNA for the CDR3: TGCGCCAGCAGCTTGGCGCTAGCGGGGGCCTACAATGAGCAGTTCTTC.

This clone was seen many times. This sequence joins TRBV6-1 and TRBJ2-6; D is unresolved. The CDR3 totals 15 residues. Trimming cost V 7 bases and J 0 bases, with 10 bases left between them. Per the germline V gene, CDR1 is MNHNS and CDR2 is SASEGT. This chain's CDR3 is CASKAEHSGANVLTF. The CDR3 DNA sequence: TGTGCCAGCAAGGCGGAACACTCTGGGGCCAACGTCCTGACTTTC.

About this clone: A read error may explain this, as a much larger clone is one base away. Other DNA sequences in the sample encode the same CDR3. The chain links TRBV4-1 to TRBJ2-6; possibly TRBD1 or TRBD2 for D (5 bases each). Germline V gene sequence: CDR1 MGHRA, CDR2 YSYEKL. This CDR3 region has 16 residues. Trimming took 1 base from V and 7 from J, leaving 14 bases between them. The CDR3 bases are TGCGCCAGCAGCCAAGGCAGGCTTGGGGGTGCCAACGTCCTGACTTTC. It translates to CASSQGRLGGANVLTF.

This clone was observed many times. Here the CDR3 reads CASSDPRTGGSGYTF. As DNA, the CDR3 is TGTGCCAGCAGTGACCCCCGGACAGGGGGCAGTGGCTACACCTTC. J is TRBJ1-2 and V is TRBV2; TRBD1 agrees at 11 bases. This CDR3 comprises 15 residues. The V gene end was trimmed by 3 bases and the J gene end by 7 bases; junction bases not matched to a gene: 7. Germline lookup yields CDR1 SNHLY and CDR2 FYNNEI.